This TCR beta chain was sequenced for a study of cytomegalovirus exposure and HLA in healthy donors. A word on this clone: The target antigen is unknown.

The assay was immunoSEQ multiplex PCR, and TCRdb's table has in-frame clones only and misses some. The sample carries about 360,000 clones, approximately 90% recorded once. The CDR3 length is 13 residues. Germline lookup yields CDR1 MDHEN and CDR2 SYDVKM. The V end was cut by 8 bases, the J end by 0 bases, with 5 bases between. Study outcomes and limitations: First-cohort TCR clusters were later found to tend to co-occur in the 120 or so validation repertoires. The authors listed about 170 TCR beta chains as cytomegalovirus-associated.

The material sequenced was PBMCs. This receptor was taken from a woman younger than 30 in good health and CMV-seronegative. This chain links TRBV28 with TRBJ1-6; D not resolved. CDR3 residues: CASYSSYNSPLHF. The CDR3 bases are TGTGCCAGCTACAGCTCCTATAATTCACCCCTCCACTTT.